This TCR beta chain was found in a study of T cell responses to AZD1222 COVID-19 vaccine. Study-wide findings and caveats: Spike-specific TCR breadth and depth were elevated following two AZD1222 doses. Just a handful of AZD1222 recipients were seropositive at baseline. In a largely white British group with more females than males, clonal diversity was possibly underestimated.

TCRdb keeps only in-frame clones here, not all; method: immunoSEQ multiplex PCR. The sample lists more than 95,000 clones, 88% occurring once. As regards this clone: The antigen remains unidentified.

This CDR3 is 13 amino acids long. The germline V and J ends were trimmed by 5 bases and 1 base, with 11 bases remaining between them. Germline V gene data show CDR1 as SQVTM and CDR2 as ANQGSEA. Source: peripheral blood, taken on day 0 of AZD1222 vaccination. The clonotype was recovered from an adult in good health. The chain is built from TRBV29-1 and TRBJ1-1; D is perhaps TRBD1 (5 bases). CDR3 in DNA: TGCAGCGTTCATTTTGGGGGGAACACTGAAGCTTTCTTT. Translating gives CSVHFGGNTEAFF.